These 16 T cell receptor beta chains were sequenced from one sample in a study of cytomegalovirus exposure and HLA in healthy donors. The PCR contained 60 Vbeta and 13 Jbeta primers. The data were produced by immunoSEQ multiplex PCR, yet TCRdb's version contains in-frame clones alone and is incomplete. The sample shows roughly 170,000 clones, around 80% of them seen only once. Sequenced: PBMCs. The receptors here all came from a girl aged 2 to 10 in good health and CMV-seropositive.

This clone was observed a few times. The genes are TRBV6-1 and TRBJ2-7; TRBD2 aligns across 7 bases. J lost 9 bases, V lost 1 base, and 3 bases had no gene match. CDR1 is MNHNS and CDR2 is SASEGT in the germline V gene. The CDR3 totals 12 residues. The CDR3 sequence: CASSEGGGGQYF. CDR3 coding DNA: TGTGCCAGCAGTGAAGGCGGGGGTGGGCAGTACTTC.

This chain joins TRBV30 and TRBJ2-3, with TRBD2 identical over 9 bases. CDR3 length equals 15 residues. Germline V CDR1 and CDR2: GTSNPN, SVGIG (reference sequence). Trimming removed 2 bases from V and 4 bases from J; junction bases left unmatched: 7. The CDR3 is CAWSRGGGGSDTQYF. CDR3 nucleotide sequence: TGTGCCTGGAGTCGTGGCGGGGGGGGTTCAGATACGCAGTATTTT. Based on the CDR3 plus reference TRBV30 and TRBJ2-3, the full variable domain is SQTIHQWPATLVQPVGSPLSLECTVEGTSNPNLYWYRQAAGRGLQLLFYSVGIGQISSEVPQNLSASRPQDRQFILSSKKLLLSDSGFYLCAWSRGGGGSDTQYFGPGTRLTVL.

This chain connects TRBV30 to TRBJ1-1, with 8 bases that match TRBD1. J gave up 4 bases and V 5 bases, and 6 bases lay outside the gene matches. The V gene's germline CDR1 is GTSNPN and CDR2 SVGIG (reference sequence). This CDR3 contains 13 residues. The CDR3 DNA reads as TGTGCCTGGTCAGGGGGCTCGGTCACTGAAGCTTTCTTT. Its translation: CAWSGGSVTEAFF.

The chain joins TRBV27 to TRBJ1-1; 8 positions agree with TRBD1. CDR3 length: 13 residues. Germline assignment: CDR1 MNHEY and CDR2 SMNVEV (reference sequence). V was pared by 4 bases and J by 7 bases, with 5 bases of the junction left unmatched. The CDR3 loop reads CASSSSDRGEAFF. CDR3 coding DNA: TGTGCCAGCAGTTCCTCAGACAGGGGTGAAGCTTTCTTT.

The chain uses TRBV19 and TRBJ2-7, with D perhaps TRBD1 (6 bases). Looked up from germline, CDR1 is LNHDA and CDR2 is SQIVND (reference sequence). The CDR3 sequence is 13 residues long. The V end was cut by 5 bases, the J end by 3 bases, with 11 bases between. The CDR3 loop reads CASSFGQNYEQYF. Here the CDR3 DNA reads TGTGCCAGTAGTTTTGGACAGAACTACGAGCAGTACTTC. Based on the CDR3 plus reference TRBV19 and TRBJ2-7, the full variable domain is DGGITQSPKYLFRKEGQNVTLSCEQNLNHDAMYWYRQDPGQGLRLIYYSQIVNDFQKGDIAEGYSVSREKKESFPLTVTSAQKNPTAFYLCASSFGQNYEQYFGPGTRLTVT.

CDR3 amino acids: CASSNQGGGSNQPQHF. Written as DNA, the CDR3 is TGTGCCAGCAGCAATCAGGGTGGCGGTAGCAATCAGCCCCAGCATTTT. The chain combines TRBV28 with TRBJ1-5; TRBD1 is a possible D gene (5 bases). The CDR3 spans 16 residues. The V gene lost 6 bases and the J gene lost 0 bases, with 15 bases spanning the gap. Germline V gives CDR1 MDHEN, CDR2 SYDVKM.

The chain couples TRBV19 to TRBJ2-6; 8 bases match TRBD1. The CDR3 is 15 residues long. Germline lookup yields CDR1 LNHDA and CDR2 SQIVND (reference sequence). V shed 11 bases and J 0 bases; nucleotides not matched to a gene: 6. The CDR3 reads CASGQGNSGANVLTF. The CDR3, as DNA: TGTGCCTCCGGACAGGGCAACTCTGGGGCCAACGTCCTGACTTTC.

To note about this clone: Distinct nucleotide sequences in the sample also encode this CDR3. The V and J genes are TRBV29-1 and TRBJ1-4; perhaps TRBD1 as D (5 bases). CDR3 length equals 14 residues. Germline V gene data show CDR1 as SQVTM and CDR2 as ANQGSEA. With 6 bases removed from V and 1 base from J, the gap between germline ends came to 12 bases. The CDR3 DNA reads TGCAGCGTGGGCCCCCAGGGAACTAATGAAAAACTGTTTTTT. Residues: CSVGPQGTNEKLFF.

This clone has only one observation. This rearrangement joins TRBV11-2 to TRBJ2-7, with D possibly TRBD1 on 6 matching bases. Trimming cost V 6 bases and J 3 bases, with 18 bases left between them. The germline V gene encodes CDR1 SGHAT and CDR2 FQNNGV. The CDR3 consists of 15 residues. CDR3 loop: CASRYAGTKYYEQYF. CDR3 sequence (DNA): TGTGCCAGCAGGTATGCCGGGACAAAATACTACGAGCAGTACTTC. Looking up the rest from reference TRBV11-2 and TRBJ2-7 gives the full variable domain: EAGVAQSPRYKIIEKRQSVAFWCNPISGHATLYWYQQILGQGPKLLIQFQNNGVVDDSQLPKDRFSAERLKGVDSTLKIQPAKLEDSAVYLCASRYAGTKYYEQYFGPGTRLTVT.

CDR3 loop: CATSRDSGDTQYF. The CDR3 DNA reads TGTGCCACCAGCAGAGATTCGGGGGATACGCAGTATTTT. The V and J genes are TRBV15 and TRBJ2-3, with a possible D match to TRBD2 (5 bases). This CDR3 contains 13 residues. Deletions cut 0 bases from V and 6 bases from J, with 7 bases between. Germline CDR1 reads LNHNV; CDR2 reads YYDKDF (reference sequence). Looking up the rest from reference TRBV15 and TRBJ2-3 gives the full variable domain: DAMVIQNPRYQVTQFGKPVTLSCSQTLNHNVMYWYQQKSSQAPKLLFHYYDKDFNNEADTPDNFQSRRPNTSFCFLDIRSPGLGDTAMYLCATSRDSGDTQYFGPGTRLTVL.

This sequence joins TRBV6-5 and TRBJ2-3; D is unresolved. The CDR3 has 14 residues. Trimming removed 1 base from V and 3 bases from J, with 8 bases in between. Germline CDR1 reads MNHEY; CDR2 reads SVGAGI. The CDR3 nucleotides read TGTGCCAGCAGTTACTATCGGTCTACAGATACGCAGTATTTT. Amino acid sequence: CASSYYRSTDTQYF.

The V call is TRBV28, the J call TRBJ2-7; D is perhaps TRBD1 (5 bases). This CDR3 region has 16 residues. In germline, CDR1 is MDHEN, CDR2 SYDVKM. V gave up 7 bases and J gave up 0 bases, with 19 bases separating them. DNA of the CDR3: TGTGCCAGCACCTTCTCCTCGGGCAGGGACTCCTACGAGCAGTACTTC. It translates to CASTFSSGRDSYEQYF.

The gene calls are TRBV21-1 and TRBJ1-2; whether TRBD1, the table's D call, matches the DNA was not checked. TRBV21-1 is a pseudogene. There are 12 residues in the CDR3. The CDR3 here is CASSKRGRGYTF. The DNA for the CDR3 is TGTGCCAGCAGCAAAAGGGGTCGGGGCTACACCTTC.

The chain joins TRBV7-2 to TRBJ2-7, with 9 bases lining up with TRBD2. V gave up 1 base and J gave up 3 bases; unmatched junction bases: 7. CDR3 size: 16 residues. Per the germline V gene, CDR1 is SGHTA and CDR2 is FQGNSA. The CDR3: CASSLVPSGTGYEQYF. The CDR3 DNA follows: TGTGCCAGCAGCTTAGTACCTAGCGGGACCGGCTACGAGCAGTACTTC.

At least ten counts were recorded for this clone. This chain links TRBV6-5 with TRBJ2-1; 9 nucleotides align to TRBD2. V lost 5 bases, J lost 7 bases, and 6 bases stayed unmatched. The V gene's germline CDR1 is MNHEY and CDR2 SVGAGI. CDR3 length: 14 amino acids. CDR3 protein: CASSPSGTSNEQFF. The CDR3 DNA reads TGTGCCAGCAGTCCTAGCGGGACCAGTAATGAGCAGTTCTTC.

This sequence joins TRBV6-6 and TRBJ2-1; D gene unclear. V lost 2 bases to trimming and J lost 10 bases, with 6 bases between them. Germline loops: CDR1 MNHNY, CDR2 SVGAGI (reference sequence). The length of the CDR3 is 11 residues. The CDR3 reads CASSYGAEQFF. The DNA of the CDR3 is TGTGCCAGCAGTTACGGAGCAGAGCAGTTCTTC.